This TCR beta chain comes out of a study of blood T cell repertoires in COVID-19. Study-wide background: The samples span acute and convalescent COVID-19 from the United States, Italy and Spain. From T cells, B-cell-depleted T cells, or PBMCs came the material, which was cDNA or gDNA.

Original processing methods: Estimates of nucleated cell counts were drawn from the amplification of reference gene primers. Assay: immunoSEQ multiplex PCR; the TCRdb copy retains only in-frame clones and omits some. V, J and clone size are taken as reported in that table, and D and trimming were inferred from the DNA itself. The sample has 90,000 to 120,000 clones; 88% are singletons. Sequenced: peripheral blood. This TCR derives from a man aged 50 or older with active or convalescent COVID-19.

As DNA, the CDR3 is TGCGCCAGCAGCGGAGGACAGCAAGGGGGACTAGGCTACGAGCAGTACTTC. Its translation is CASSGGQQGGLGYEQYF. The chain carries TRBV5-1 and TRBJ2-7, with 8 bases identical to TRBD2. Germline trimming cut 4 bases from V and 3 bases from J; bases unmatched to any gene: 15. The CDR3 spans 17 residues. Germline V gene lookup returns CDR1 SGHRS and CDR2 YFSETQ. The variable domain in full, completed from reference TRBV5-1 and TRBJ2-7, reads KAGVTQTPRYLIKTRGQQVTLSCSPISGHRSVSWYQQTPGQGLQFLFEYFSETQRNKGNFPGRFSGRQFSNSRSEMNVSTLELGDSALYLCASSGGQQGGLGYEQYFGPGTRLTVT.